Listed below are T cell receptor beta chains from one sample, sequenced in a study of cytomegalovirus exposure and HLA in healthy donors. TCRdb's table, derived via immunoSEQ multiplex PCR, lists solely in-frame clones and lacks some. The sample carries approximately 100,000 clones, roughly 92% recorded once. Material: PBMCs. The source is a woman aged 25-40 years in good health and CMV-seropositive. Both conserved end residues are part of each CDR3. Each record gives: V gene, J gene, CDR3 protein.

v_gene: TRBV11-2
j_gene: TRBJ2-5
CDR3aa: CASSFDSQETQYF

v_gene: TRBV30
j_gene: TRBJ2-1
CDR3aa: CAWSANAVYNEQFF

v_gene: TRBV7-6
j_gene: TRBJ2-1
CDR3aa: CASNPQAGGSSYNEQFF

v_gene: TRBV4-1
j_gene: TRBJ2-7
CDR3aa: CASSQEVSSSYEQYF

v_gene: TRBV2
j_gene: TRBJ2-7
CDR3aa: CASIEVKRGEQYF

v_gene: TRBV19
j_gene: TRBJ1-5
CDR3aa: CASSRGGADQPQHF

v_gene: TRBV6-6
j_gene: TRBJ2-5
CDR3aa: CASGSTGSRETQYF

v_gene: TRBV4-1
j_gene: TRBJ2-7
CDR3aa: CASRQTINSYEQYF

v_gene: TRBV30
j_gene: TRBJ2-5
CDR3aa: CASLLQETQYF

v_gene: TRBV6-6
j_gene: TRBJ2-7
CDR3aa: CATSPTAYEQYF

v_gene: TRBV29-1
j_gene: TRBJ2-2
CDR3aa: CSVLAGVITGELFF

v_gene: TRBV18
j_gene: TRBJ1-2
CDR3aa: CASSPPSGGYTF

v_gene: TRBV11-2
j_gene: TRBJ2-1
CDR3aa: CASSLGLYNEQFF